This entry lists 4 T cell receptor beta chains sequenced from one sample in a study of blood T cell repertoires in COVID-19. Some clones are missing from TCRdb's copy, which holds only in-frame ones; the method was immunoSEQ multiplex PCR. The data hold 95,000 to 150,000 clones, with around 77% observed a single time. The source material was peripheral blood. These receptors came from a man aged 60 to 75 with active or convalescent COVID-19.

The V gene is TRBV29-1, the J gene TRBJ2-7; TRBD2 matches at 8 bases. Germline values: CDR1 SQVTM, CDR2 ANQGSEA. This CDR3 is 14 amino acids long. The junction had 7 bases not matched to a gene; V was cut back by 4 bases and J by 2 bases. The CDR3 DNA sequence: TGCAGCGTTGGGGGGAGCGGGAGTGCCTACGAGCAGTACTTC. Its translation: CSVGGSGSAYEQYF.

As to this clone: This same CDR3 is encoded by further DNA sequences in the sample. V usage is TRBV5-4 and J usage is TRBJ2-2, with 11 bases that match TRBD2. After removal of 4 bases from V and 0 bases from J, the junction contained 5 bases not matched to a gene. CDR3 size: 17 residues. The germline CDR1 and CDR2 sequences are SGHNT and YYREEE (reference sequence). The CDR3 spells CASSPGLAVTNTGELFF. As DNA, the CDR3 is TGTGCCAGCAGCCCGGGACTAGCGGTAACGAACACCGGGGAGCTGTTTTTT.

V gene TRBV6-6 combines with J gene TRBJ2-3; D unclear. This CDR3 has 12 amino acids. Looked up from germline, CDR1 is MNHNY and CDR2 is SVGAGI (reference sequence). V dropped 6 bases and J dropped 6 bases, with 10 bases sitting between them. CDR3 bases: TGTGCCAGCAGCCCCGCTACGGATACGCAGTATTTT. Its translation: CASSPATDTQYF.

V usage is TRBV7-9 and J usage is TRBJ2-6, with 8 bases lining up with TRBD1. V was pared by 6 bases and J by 0 bases, with 7 bases of the junction left unmatched. From germline, CDR1 is SEHNR and CDR2 FQNEAQ (reference sequence). This CDR3 spans 17 amino acids. The CDR3 DNA reads as TGTGCCAGCAGACTCGGACAGGGAACCTCTGGGGCCAACGTCCTGACTTTC. It yields the protein CASRLGQGTSGANVLTF.